Presented here are 32 T cell receptor beta chains from one specimen sequenced in a study of cytomegalovirus exposure and HLA in healthy donors. A multiplex PCR was run with 60 Vbeta primers and 13 Jbeta primers. Clones were sequenced by immunoSEQ multiplex PCR, and TCRdb holds only the in-frame ones, with some missing. The data show roughly 120,000 clones, around 84% seen once. The specimen was PBMCs. The receptors here all came from a woman aged 25 to 39 in good health and CMV-seropositive.

This chain links TRBV28 with TRBJ2-6; unclear D gene. CDR1 and CDR2 from the germline V gene are MDHEN and SYDVKM. This CDR3 is 15 amino acids long. V was pared by 4 bases and J by 4 bases, with 11 bases between. The CDR3 DNA reads as TGTGCCAGCAGTTCCCAGGTCCCCGGGGCCAACGTCCTGACTTTC. Translation gives CASSSQVPGANVLTF.

CDR3 loop: CASSPVTGTGKGGYTF. The CDR3 coding sequence is TGTGCCAGCAGCCCCGTAACGGGGACAGGAAAGGGGGGCTACACCTTC. The V and J genes are TRBV7-2 and TRBJ1-2; 8 positions agree with TRBD1. Germline trimming cut 5 bases from V and 8 bases from J; bases unmatched to any gene: 16. Germline lookup yields CDR1 SGHTA and CDR2 FQGNSA. The CDR3 has 16 amino acids.

This clone is medium-sized. The rearrangement uses TRBV14 and TRBJ1-1; a possible D gene is TRBD1 (5 bases). Germline V gene sequence: CDR1 SGHDN, CDR2 FVKESK. The CDR3 contains 16 residues. Between the trimmed V and J ends, which lost 0 bases and 1 base, there was a span of 12 bases. The CDR3 loop reads CASSQDFTTANTEAFF. CDR3 in DNA: TGTGCCAGCAGCCAAGATTTTACGACAGCGAACACTGAAGCTTTCTTT. The entire variable domain, with the rest obtained from reference TRBV14 and TRBJ1-1, is as follows: EAGVTQFPSHSVIEKGQTVTLRCDPISGHDNLYWYRRVMGKEIKFLLHFVKESKQDESGMPNNRFLAERTGGTYSTLKVQPAELEDSGVYFCASSQDFTTANTEAFFGQGTRLTVV.

This clone has only one observation. The chain uses TRBV11-3 and TRBJ2-3; TRBD2 aligns across 9 bases. This CDR3 spans 18 amino acids. Germline trimming cut 0 bases from V and 0 bases from J; bases unmatched to any gene: 7. Germline CDR1 reads SGHNT; CDR2 reads YENEEA. As DNA, the CDR3 is TGTGCCAGCAGCTTAGATTCTCGGCTAGCGGGGAGCACAGATACGCAGTATTTT. The encoded protein is CASSLDSRLAGSTDTQYF.

Only one count was recorded for this clone. The chain joins TRBV7-9 to TRBJ1-5, with a tentative D call TRBD1 (5 bases). The germline CDR1 and CDR2 sequences are SEHNR and FQNEAQ (reference sequence). The CDR3 covers 13 residues. Between the trimmed V and J ends, which lost 4 bases and 5 bases, there was a span of 9 bases. The CDR3 loop reads CASSYGGDQPQHF. DNA of the CDR3: TGTGCCAGCAGCTATGGGGGGGATCAGCCCCAGCATTTT.

The chain links TRBV6-6 to TRBJ1-5; 7 nucleotides line up with TRBD1. Germline CDR1 and CDR2: MNHNY and SVGAGI (reference sequence). The V segment lost 0 bases and the J segment 6 bases; nucleotides outside the gene matches: 8. This CDR3 is 16 amino acids long. In DNA, the CDR3 is TGTGCCAGCAGTTACTCGCTTCCAGGGGGAGGTCAGCCCCAGCATTTT. Its protein is CASSYSLPGGGQPQHF.

The chain couples TRBV5-6 to TRBJ1-6, with 8 bases fitting TRBD1. With V trimmed by 0 bases and J by 8 bases, 4 bases remained unmatched. The CDR3 is 15 residues long. Germline CDR1 is SGHDT and CDR2 is YYEEEE. CDR3 region: CASSLVGTGDSPLHF. The CDR3 DNA is TGTGCCAGCAGCTTGGTAGGGACAGGTGATTCACCCCTCCACTTT.

This clone is a singleton in its sample. This sequence joins TRBV18 and TRBJ1-1; possible D gene TRBD1, 5 bases. CDR1 and CDR2 (germline): KGHSH, LQKENI. This CDR3 comprises 15 residues. Trimming took 2 bases from V and 1 from J, leaving 11 bases between them. CDR3 bases: TGTGCCAGCTCACCAAGCTGGGGGGGGAACACTGAAGCTTTCTTT. Protein sequence: CASSPSWGGNTEAFF.

The chain carries TRBV5-6 and TRBJ2-1; 11 bases line up with TRBD2. The CDR3 is made up of 15 amino acids. CDR1 is SGHDT and CDR2 is YYEEEE in the germline V gene. J lost 14 bases, V lost 4 bases, and 14 bases had no gene match. The DNA of the CDR3 is TGTGCCAGCAGCACACGAGGGCTAGCGGGGGGACAGGAGTTCTTC. Its protein product is CASSTRGLAGGQEFF.

The CDR3 is CASLLTSQGNTEAFF. CDR3 bases: TGTGCCAGTCTTCTTACCTCACAGGGGAACACTGAAGCTTTCTTT. The chain links TRBV19 to TRBJ1-1, with a possible D match to TRBD1 (6 bases). In germline, CDR1 is LNHDA, CDR2 SQIVND (reference sequence). This CDR3 comprises 15 residues. The V end was cut by 8 bases, the J end by 1 base, with 17 bases between.

For this clone: This is likely a read error, given that the CDR3 carries no conserved phenylalanine or tryptophan at its end. This rearrangement joins TRBV7-6 to TRBJ1-5; TRBD1 agrees at 7 bases. CDR3 size: 15 residues. Germline V gives CDR1 SGHVS, CDR2 FNYEAQ. The V gene end was trimmed by 1 base and the J gene end by 8 bases; junction bases not matched to a gene: 8. The CDR3 sequence is CASSLGNRGSKPQHL. DNA for the CDR3: TGTGCCAGCAGCTTAGGTAACAGGGGTAGTAAGCCCCAGCATCTT.

V and J are TRBV6-1 and TRBJ1-5; 9 positions match TRBD1. Germline assignment: CDR1 MNHNS and CDR2 SASEGT. V dropped 5 bases and J dropped 2; count of bases not matched to a gene: 4. There are 15 residues in the CDR3. The CDR3 here is CASSPRTGGNQPQHF. As DNA, the CDR3 is TGTGCCAGCAGTCCGCGGACAGGGGGCAATCAGCCCCAGCATTTT.

This clone has just a few counts. The chain couples TRBV19 to TRBJ1-2; TRBD1 matches 7 bases. In germline, CDR1 is LNHDA, CDR2 SQIVND (reference sequence). The CDR3 loop spans 15 amino acids. The junction had 10 bases not matched to a gene; V was cut back by 4 bases and J by 5 bases. As DNA, the CDR3 is TGTGCCAGTAGTACCCGATCTCAGGGGGGTTATGGCTACACCTTC. This codes for CASSTRSQGGYGYTF.

V is TRBV6-6 and J is TRBJ2-3, with 10 nucleotides matching TRBD2. The germline V gene encodes CDR1 MNHNY and CDR2 SVGAGI (reference sequence). J lost 6 bases, V lost 10 bases, and 7 bases had no gene match. The CDR3 spans 13 residues. The chain's CDR3 is CATLAGGVDTQYF. The DNA of the CDR3 is TGTGCCACGTTAGCGGGGGGCGTGGATACGCAGTATTTT.

This clone was detected once. The chain carries TRBV5-1 and TRBJ2-1, with 8 bases identical to TRBD1. Germline V gene data show CDR1 as SGHRS and CDR2 as YFSETQ. V was clipped by 0 bases and J by 14 bases; unmatched bases: 10. The CDR3 covers 14 residues. The CDR3 here is CASSLGGQAQGEFF. The CDR3 DNA sequence: TGCGCCAGCAGCTTGGGGGGACAGGCCCAAGGGGAGTTCTTC.

The chain joins TRBV5-1 to TRBJ2-3, with D hard to call. Trimming stripped 5 bases from V and 0 bases from J, with 13 bases between. CDR3 length: 15 amino acids. Germline V gene sequence: CDR1 SGHRS, CDR2 YFSETQ. In DNA form, the CDR3 reads TGCGCCAGCAGTCTCTCTCCCTCTAGCACAGATACGCAGTATTTT. Its protein is CASSLSPSSTDTQYF.

The rearrangement links TRBV6-1 to TRBJ1-6, with TRBD1 as a possible D gene (6 bases). The CDR3 spans 16 residues. Per germline, CDR1 MNHNS and CDR2 SASEGT. The germline V and J ends were trimmed by 4 bases and 9 bases, with 19 bases remaining between them. CDR3 bases: TGTGCCAGCAGTGCCCACAGGGCTGGGGGAACTTCACCCCTCCACTTT. The encoded protein is CASSAHRAGGTSPLHF.

The chain combines TRBV6-1 with TRBJ1-1; 7 positions agree with TRBD1. V shed 6 bases and J 5 bases; nucleotides not matched to a gene: 9. This CDR3 contains 14 residues. Germline lookup yields CDR1 MNHNS and CDR2 SASEGT. CDR3 sequence (DNA): TGTGCCAGCAGAGGGACAGCCGGGCGGACTGAAGCTTTCTTT. It translates to CASRGTAGRTEAFF.

The chain couples TRBV7-2 to TRBJ2-5; 8 bases are a match to TRBD2. V lost 3 bases, J lost 0 bases, and 3 bases stayed unmatched. This CDR3 comprises 15 residues. CDR1 SGHTA and CDR2 FQGNSA come from the germline V gene. The CDR3 DNA reads TGTGCCAGCAGCTTCCAGCGGGGGTACCAAGAGACCCAGTACTTC. Translating gives CASSFQRGYQETQYF.

The chain is built from TRBV6-1 and TRBJ1-5; D remains unclear. The CDR3 contains 15 residues. V was shortened by 5 bases and J by 0 bases, with 11 bases between the two germline ends. Germline CDR1 is MNHNS and CDR2 is SASEGT. CDR3 nucleotide sequence: TGTGCCAGCAGTCTCACAGTATCTAGCAATCAGCCCCAGCATTTT. It specifies CASSLTVSSNQPQHF.

The chain uses TRBV4-3 and TRBJ2-1; maybe TRBD1 (6 bases). The ends were cut back, 0 bases at V and 5 bases at J, with 11 bases in the middle. The CDR3 is 15 residues long. The germline V gene has CDR1 LGHNA and CDR2 YSLEER. CDR3 sequence: CASSQDRGRHNEQFF. CDR3 coding DNA: TGCGCCAGCAGCCAAGACAGGGGACGGCACAATGAGCAGTTCTTC.

This clone has only a few counts. The chain couples TRBV6-1 to TRBJ2-3; D gene uncertain. Per germline, CDR1 MNHNS and CDR2 SASEGT. The CDR3 totals 11 residues. With 6 bases removed from V and 6 bases from J, the gap between germline ends came to 7 bases. Here the CDR3 reads CASSHGDTQYF. The CDR3 bases are TGTGCCAGCAGCCATGGCGATACGCAGTATTTT.

This clone occurred once. The rearrangement links TRBV5-1 to TRBJ2-2, with D possibly being TRBD1 (5 bases). V lost 4 bases and J lost 6, with 16 bases in between. This CDR3 has 15 amino acids. Germline V gene lookup returns CDR1 SGHRS and CDR2 YFSETQ. The CDR3 spells CASSGTAGRSGELFF. In nucleotides, the CDR3 is TGCGCCAGCAGCGGCACGGCAGGGCGGTCCGGGGAGCTGTTTTTT.

The gene calls are TRBV7-2 and TRBJ2-7; 9 bases agree with TRBD1. Looked up from germline, CDR1 is SGHTA and CDR2 is FQGNSA. Germline trimming cut 0 bases from V and 2 bases from J; bases unmatched to any gene: 8. The CDR3 has 17 residues. The CDR3 is CASSLASGTGNPYEQYF. The CDR3 region has the DNA TGTGCCAGCAGCTTAGCCAGCGGGACAGGGAACCCCTACGAGCAGTACTTC.

The chain links TRBV4-1 to TRBJ2-7; TRBD2 is a possible D gene (5 bases). The CDR3 contains 12 residues. Germline V lookup: CDR1 MGHRA, CDR2 YSYEKL. V was pared by 2 bases and J by 6 bases, with 8 bases between. The CDR3 region has the DNA TGCGCCAGCAGCCAACCAGGAGGCGAGCAGTACTTC. Translation gives CASSQPGGEQYF.

The CDR3 protein is CASSQPDRGRDYGYTF. CDR3 nucleotide sequence: TGTGCCAGCAGCCAACCCGACAGGGGGCGCGACTATGGCTACACCTTC. V is TRBV4-2 and J is TRBJ1-2; 10 bases line up with TRBD1. Trimming removed 2 bases from V and 3 bases from J; junction bases left unmatched: 6. CDR1 is LGHNA and CDR2 is YNFKEQ in the germline V gene. The CDR3 totals 16 residues.

This chain uses TRBV4-3 with TRBJ2-5; D unresolved. The germline V gene encodes CDR1 LGHNA and CDR2 YSLEER. V shed 1 base and J shed 0 bases, with 9 bases lying between them. There are 15 residues in the CDR3. CDR3 amino acids: CASSQGHTYQETQYF. In nucleotides, the CDR3 is TGCGCCAGCAGCCAAGGGCACACGTACCAAGAGACCCAGTACTTC.

The chain recombines TRBV19 with TRBJ2-5, with D uncertain. This CDR3 contains 13 residues. The germline CDR1 and CDR2 sequences are LNHDA and SQIVND (reference sequence). The ends were cut back, 1 base at V and 7 bases at J, with 10 bases in the middle. The CDR3 sequence: CASSIVEYGTQYF. The CDR3 DNA reads TGTGCCAGTAGTATAGTTGAATACGGGACCCAGTACTTC. The full variable domain, completed using reference TRBV19 and TRBJ2-5, is DGGITQSPKYLFRKEGQNVTLSCEQNLNHDAMYWYRQDPGQGLRLIYYSQIVNDFQKGDIAEGYSVSREKKESFPLTVTSAQKNPTAFYLCASSIVEYGTQYFGPGTRLLVL.

The rearrangement links TRBV4-2 to TRBJ1-5; no clear D. Germline CDR1 LGHNA, CDR2 YNFKEQ. This CDR3 comprises 14 residues. V was pared by 4 bases and J by 3 bases, with 10 bases between. The CDR3 DNA follows: TGTGCCAGCAGCCCCCAGGTTGACAATCAGCCCCAGCATTTT. This sequence encodes CASSPQVDNQPQHF.

The chain is built from TRBV4-2 and TRBJ1-2, with unresolved D. CDR3 size: 11 residues. The ends were cut back, 6 bases at V and 10 bases at J, with 12 bases in the middle. CDR1 is LGHNA and CDR2 is YNFKEQ in the germline V gene. This CDR3 reads CASRRQFNYTF. The CDR3 DNA sequence: TGTGCCAGCAGGCGGCAGTTCAACTACACCTTC.

The rearrangement uses TRBV10-2 and TRBJ2-2, with TRBD2 matching over 14 bases. This CDR3 spans 18 amino acids. The germline gives CDR1 WSHSY, CDR2 SAAADI. Germline trimming cut 6 bases from V and 3 bases from J; bases unmatched to any gene: 9. Here the CDR3 reads CASRPGLAGGRDTGELFF. In DNA, the CDR3 is TGCGCCAGCAGACCCGGACTAGCGGGGGGCAGAGACACCGGGGAGCTGTTTTTT.

This chain links TRBV7-9 with TRBJ1-2, with TRBD1 identical over 10 bases. Per the germline V gene, CDR1 is SEHNR and CDR2 is FQNEAQ (reference sequence). The CDR3 is 15 residues long. Losses at the gene ends were 1 base for V and 12 bases for J; bases not matched to a gene: 11. This CDR3 reads CASSLDGTGAQGDTF. In DNA, the CDR3 is TGTGCCAGCAGCTTAGACGGGACAGGGGCTCAAGGGGACACCTTC.